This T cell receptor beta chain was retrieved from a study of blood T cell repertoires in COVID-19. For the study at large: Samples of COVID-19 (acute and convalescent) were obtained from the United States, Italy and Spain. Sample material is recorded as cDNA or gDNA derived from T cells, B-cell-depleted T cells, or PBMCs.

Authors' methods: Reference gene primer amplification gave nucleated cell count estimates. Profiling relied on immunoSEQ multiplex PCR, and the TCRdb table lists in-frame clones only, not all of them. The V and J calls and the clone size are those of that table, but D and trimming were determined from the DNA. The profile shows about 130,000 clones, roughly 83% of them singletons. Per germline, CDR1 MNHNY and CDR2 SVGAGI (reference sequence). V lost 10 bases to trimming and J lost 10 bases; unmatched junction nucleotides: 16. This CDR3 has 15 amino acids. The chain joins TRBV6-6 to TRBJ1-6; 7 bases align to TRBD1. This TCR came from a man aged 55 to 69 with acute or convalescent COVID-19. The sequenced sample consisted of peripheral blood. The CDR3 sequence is CATMAGAGGLSPLHF. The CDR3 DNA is TGTGCCACCATGGCCGGGGCAGGGGGGTTGTCACCCCTCCACTTT.